This T cell receptor beta chain was profiled in a study of blood T cell repertoires in COVID-19. The overall study: Acute and convalescent COVID-19 specimens originated in the United States, Italy and Spain.

Methods used by the authors: Reference gene primers were amplified, and this amplification served to estimate nucleated cell counts. Produced via immunoSEQ multiplex PCR; TCRdb's table is partial and in-frame only. The V and J calls and clone size were taken over from that table, and D and trimming were inferred from the DNA. The table shows about 65,000 clones, with 65% to 90% occurring only once. The CDR3 length is 13 residues. The V gene's germline CDR1 is SSHAT and CDR2 FNYEAQ (reference sequence). With respect to this clone: The junction differs from germline at one of its ends, possibly a read error.

Sequenced sample: peripheral blood. The chain combines TRBV7-7 with TRBJ2-5; a possible D gene is TRBD1 (6 bases). This clonotype originated in a man between 45 and 60 years old with COVID-19, enrolled during active disease. The CDR3 region has the DNA TGTGCTAGCAGCACAGGGTTTTTTGAGACCCAGTACTTC. The encoded protein is CASSTGFFETQYF.